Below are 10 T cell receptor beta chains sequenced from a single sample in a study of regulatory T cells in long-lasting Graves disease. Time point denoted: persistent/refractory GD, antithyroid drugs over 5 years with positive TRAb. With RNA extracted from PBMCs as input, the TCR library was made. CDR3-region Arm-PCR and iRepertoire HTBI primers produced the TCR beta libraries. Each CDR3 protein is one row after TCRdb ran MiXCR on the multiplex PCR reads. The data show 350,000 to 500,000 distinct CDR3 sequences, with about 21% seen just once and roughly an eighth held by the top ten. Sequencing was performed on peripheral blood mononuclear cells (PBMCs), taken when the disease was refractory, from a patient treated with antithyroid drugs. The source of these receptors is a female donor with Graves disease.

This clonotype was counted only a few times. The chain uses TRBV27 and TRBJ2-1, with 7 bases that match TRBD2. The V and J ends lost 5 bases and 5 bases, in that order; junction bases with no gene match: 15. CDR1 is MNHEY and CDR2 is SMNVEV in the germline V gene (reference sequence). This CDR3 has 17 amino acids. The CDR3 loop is CASSDVRDYLDHNEQFF. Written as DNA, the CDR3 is TGTGCCAGCAGTGACGTAAGGGACTACCTCGACCACAATGAGCAGTTCTTC.

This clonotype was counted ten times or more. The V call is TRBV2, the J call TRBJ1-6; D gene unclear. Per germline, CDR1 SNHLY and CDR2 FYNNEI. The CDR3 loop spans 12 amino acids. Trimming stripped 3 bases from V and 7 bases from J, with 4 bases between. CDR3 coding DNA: TGTGCCAGCAGTGATGGGAATTCACCCCTCCACTTT. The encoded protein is CASSDGNSPLHF.

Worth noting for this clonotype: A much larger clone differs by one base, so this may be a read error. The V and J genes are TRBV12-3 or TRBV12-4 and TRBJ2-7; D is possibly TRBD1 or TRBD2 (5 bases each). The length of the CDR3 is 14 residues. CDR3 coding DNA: TGTGCCGGCAGTTGGGACCCGACCCCTTACGAGCAGTACTTC. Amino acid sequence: CAGSWDPTPYEQYF.

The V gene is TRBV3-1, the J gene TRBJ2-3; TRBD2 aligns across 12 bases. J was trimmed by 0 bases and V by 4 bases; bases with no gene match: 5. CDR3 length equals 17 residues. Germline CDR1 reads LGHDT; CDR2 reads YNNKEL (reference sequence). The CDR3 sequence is CASSRTSGIPSTDTQYF. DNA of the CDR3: TGTGCCAGCAGCCGGACTAGCGGGATTCCTAGCACAGATACGCAGTATTTT.

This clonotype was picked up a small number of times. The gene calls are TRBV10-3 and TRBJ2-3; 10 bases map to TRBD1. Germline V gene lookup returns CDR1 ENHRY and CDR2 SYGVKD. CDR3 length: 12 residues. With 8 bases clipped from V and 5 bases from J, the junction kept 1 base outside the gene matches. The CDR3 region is CAIGQGGDTQYF. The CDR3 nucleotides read TGTGCCATCGGACAGGGGGGAGATACGCAGTATTTT.

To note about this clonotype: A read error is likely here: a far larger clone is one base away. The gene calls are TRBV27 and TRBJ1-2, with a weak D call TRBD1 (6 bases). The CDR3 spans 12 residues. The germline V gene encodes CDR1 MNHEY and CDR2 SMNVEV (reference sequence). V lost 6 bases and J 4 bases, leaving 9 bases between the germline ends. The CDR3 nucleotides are TGTGCCAGCAGAACAGGGAGCTATGGCTACACCTTC. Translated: CASRTGSYGYTF.

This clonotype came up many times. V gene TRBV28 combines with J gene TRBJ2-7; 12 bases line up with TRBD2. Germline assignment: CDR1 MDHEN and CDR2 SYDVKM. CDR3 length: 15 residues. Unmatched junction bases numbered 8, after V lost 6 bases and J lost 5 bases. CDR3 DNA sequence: TGTGCCAGCAGCTCCGGCGGACTAGCGGGAAACGAGCAGTACTTC. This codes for CASSSGGLAGNEQYF.

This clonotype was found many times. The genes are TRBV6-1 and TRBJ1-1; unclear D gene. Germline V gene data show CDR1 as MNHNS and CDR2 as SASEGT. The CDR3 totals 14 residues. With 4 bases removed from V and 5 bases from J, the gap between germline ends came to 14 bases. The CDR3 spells CASSGRVSGTEAFF. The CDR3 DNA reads TGTGCCAGCAGTGGACGAGTCTCCGGGACTGAAGCTTTCTTT.

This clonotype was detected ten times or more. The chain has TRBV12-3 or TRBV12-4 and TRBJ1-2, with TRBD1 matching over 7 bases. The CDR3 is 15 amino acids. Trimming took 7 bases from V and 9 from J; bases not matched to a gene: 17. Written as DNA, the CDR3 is TGTGCCAGCACGCGCGACAGGGCCCCTAATCTACGCTACACCTTC. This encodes CASTRDRAPNLRYTF.

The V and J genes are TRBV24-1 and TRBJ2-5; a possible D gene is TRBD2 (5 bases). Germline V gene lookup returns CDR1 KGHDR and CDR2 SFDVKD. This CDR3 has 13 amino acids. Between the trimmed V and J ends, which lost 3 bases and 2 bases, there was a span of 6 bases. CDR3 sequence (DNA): TGTGCCACCAGTGATGGCGGGCAAGAGACCCAGTACTTC. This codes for CATSDGGQETQYF.